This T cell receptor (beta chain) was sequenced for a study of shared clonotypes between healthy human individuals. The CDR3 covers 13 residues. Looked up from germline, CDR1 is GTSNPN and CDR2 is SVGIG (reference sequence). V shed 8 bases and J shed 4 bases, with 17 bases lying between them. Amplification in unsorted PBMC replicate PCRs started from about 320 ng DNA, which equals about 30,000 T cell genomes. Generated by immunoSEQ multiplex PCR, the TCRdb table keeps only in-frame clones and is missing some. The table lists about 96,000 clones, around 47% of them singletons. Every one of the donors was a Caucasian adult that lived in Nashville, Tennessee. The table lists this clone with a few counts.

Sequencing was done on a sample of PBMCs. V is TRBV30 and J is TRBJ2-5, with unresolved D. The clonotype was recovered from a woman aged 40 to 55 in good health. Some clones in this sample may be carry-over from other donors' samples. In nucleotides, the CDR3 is TGTGCCACCATGTCGGCAGTCGGAGAGACCCAGTACTTC. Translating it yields CATMSAVGETQYF.